This is a list of T cell receptor beta chains from one sample in a study of shared clonotypes between healthy human individuals. Measured with immunoSEQ multiplex PCR; TCRdb has only the in-frame clones, and not every one. Here the sample spans some 800,000 clones, about 91% being singletons. The sequencing input was naive CD8+ T cells sorted from blood. The receptors here all came from a man younger than 40 in good health. Each CDR3 is given with its conserved first and last residue. A D gene is named only where the DNA matches it firmly. Expanded clones get a size class; other rows say once, few or many, or leave the size out.

>TRBJ1-5|TRBD1|TRBV27|NA
CASSPSDRVTQPQHF
TGTGCCAGCAGTCCCTCGGACAGGGTAACTCAGCCCCAGCATTTT
>TRBJ2-1|NA|TRBV28|NA
CASSLADYNEQFF
TGTGCCAGCAGCTTAGCCGACTACAATGAGCAGTTCTTC
>TRBJ2-5|TRBD2|TRBV27|NA
CASSLGSGVQETQYF
TGTGCCAGCAGTTTAGGTAGCGGGGTCCAAGAGACCCAGTACTTC
>TRBJ2-7|TRBD1|TRBV27|NA
CASSPGQGNYEQYF
TGTGCCAGCAGTCCCGGACAGGGCAACTACGAGCAGTACTTC
>TRBJ2-3|NA|TRBV27|NA
CASSPWDGRTDTQYF
TGTGCCAGCAGTCCCTGGGACGGCCGCACAGATACGCAGTATTTT
>TRBJ2-1|TRBD2|TRBV27|NA
CASSLNPGGSSYNEQFF
TGTGCCAGCAGTTTAAATCCTGGCGGGAGCTCCTACAATGAGCAGTTCTTC
>TRBJ2-5|TRBD1|TRBV27|NA
CASSVRTGSRETQYF
TGTGCCAGCAGTGTACGGACAGGGTCGCGAGAGACCCAGTACTTC
>TRBJ2-1|TRBD1|TRBV7-8|NA
CASSHYRDRGTNEQFF
TGTGCCAGCAGCCATTACCGGGACAGGGGGACAAATGAGCAGTTCTTC
>TRBJ2-1|TRBD2|TRBV7-6|NA
CASSHSSGRAGAYNEQFF
TGTGCCAGCAGTCACAGTAGCGGGAGGGCCGGCGCCTACAATGAGCAGTTCTTC
>TRBJ2-7|NA|TRBV5-6|NA
CASTADREVVGTINEQYF
TGTGCCAGCACCGCCGACAGGGAGGTAGTGGGGACAATCAACGAGCAGTACTTC
>TRBJ2-7|NA|TRBV28|NA
CASSPGTFYEQYF
TGTGCCAGCAGTCCCGGGACGTTCTACGAGCAGTACTTC
>TRBJ2-3|TRBD2|TRBV7-8|NA
CASTLQLAGTDTQYF
TGTGCCAGCACCTTACAACTAGCGGGCACAGATACGCAGTATTTT
>TRBJ1-1|NA|TRBV6-5|few
CASSRDSTEAFF
TGTGCCAGCAGTCGCGACAGTACAGAAGCTTTCTTT
>TRBJ2-1|NA|TRBV29-1|NA
CSWRDPNYNEQFF
TGCAGCTGGAGGGACCCGAACTACAATGAGCAGTTCTTC
>TRBJ2-1|NA|TRBV7-9|NA
CASVPPLDRYNEQFF
TGTGCCAGCGTACCCCCGTTAGACAGGTACAATGAGCAGTTCTTC
>TRBJ2-3|TRBD2|TRBV7-8|NA
CASSSYGLAPDTQYF
TGTGCCAGCAGCTCCTATGGACTAGCCCCAGATACGCAGTATTTT
>TRBJ2-1|TRBD2|TRBV11-2|NA
CASSAPSGTSFYNEQFF
TGTGCCAGCAGCGCACCCTCCGGGACTAGCTTCTACAATGAGCAGTTCTTC
>TRBJ2-1|NA|TRBV27|once
CASSFGREQFF
TGTGCCAGCAGTTTTGGGAGAGAGCAGTTCTTC
>TRBJ2-3|TRBD2|TRBV15|NA
CATRLAGTSTDTQYF
TGTGCCACGCGACTAGCGGGGACTAGCACAGATACGCAGTATTTT
>TRBJ2-7|TRBD1|TRBV11-2|NA
CASSLGRTGYSYEQYF
TGTGCCAGCAGCTTGGGTCGGACAGGATACTCCTACGAGCAGTACTTC
>TRBJ2-2|NA|TRBV4-3|NA
CASSQQLTGELFF
TGCGCCAGCAGCCAACAACTCACCGGGGAGCTGTTTTTT
>TRBJ2-3|NA|TRBV9|NA
CASSVSATDTDTQYF
TGTGCCAGCAGCGTATCCGCTACAGATACAGATACGCAGTATTTT